This entry concerns a single TCR beta chain. As yet, its antigen is unknown. Measured with immunoSEQ multiplex PCR; TCRdb has only the in-frame clones, and not every one. The sample holds 35,000 to 45,000 clones, more than 75% seen once. Germline V CDR1 and CDR2: LGHNA, YNFKEQ. The CDR3 has 15 amino acids. V lost 2 bases to trimming and J lost 1 base; unmatched junction nucleotides: 5. The data were taken from a study of OX40 agonist ivuxolimab in advanced cancers. Broader study findings: The authors also found low normalized T-cell clonal expansion in some nonresponders.

The clonotype originates from an adult with an advanced solid tumor such as melanoma, head and neck, liver or kidney cancer. The V call is TRBV4-2, the J call TRBJ2-7; 7 bases agree with TRBD2. This specimen consisted of CD4+ or CD8+ T cells sorted from blood, obtained in a trial of the OX40 agonist ivuxolimab. For the CDR3, the DNA is TGTGCCAGCAGCCAACCCGGGACTAATTCCTACGAGCAGTACTTC. It encodes CASSQPGTNSYEQYF.